The entry below describes one T cell receptor (beta chain). Its antigen is as yet unknown. In nominal health when sampled, donors likely had unrecorded immune exposures nonetheless. The source of the sample is a study of cytomegalovirus exposure and HLA in healthy donors. Study conclusions and caveats: TCR beta chain V- and J-gene trimming was linked, in a later analysis, to a missense variant in DCLRE1C.

The CDR3 length is 13 residues. Trimming took 3 bases from V and 3 from J; bases not matched to a gene: 1. Germline V CDR1 and CDR2: SGHRS, YFSETQ. The PCR ran on 60 Vbeta and 13 Jbeta primers. Method: immunoSEQ multiplex PCR; TCRdb's copy keeps in-frame clones and lacks some. The sample lists approximately 110,000 clones; around three quarters were seen once. The sequence derives from a man aged 45 to 65 in good health and CMV-seropositive. The sample comprised PBMCs. The chain joins TRBV5-1 to TRBJ1-1; 8 bases match TRBD1. DNA for the CDR3: TGCGCCAGCAGCTCACAGGGGGACACTGAAGCTTTCTTT. Translation: CASSSQGDTEAFF.